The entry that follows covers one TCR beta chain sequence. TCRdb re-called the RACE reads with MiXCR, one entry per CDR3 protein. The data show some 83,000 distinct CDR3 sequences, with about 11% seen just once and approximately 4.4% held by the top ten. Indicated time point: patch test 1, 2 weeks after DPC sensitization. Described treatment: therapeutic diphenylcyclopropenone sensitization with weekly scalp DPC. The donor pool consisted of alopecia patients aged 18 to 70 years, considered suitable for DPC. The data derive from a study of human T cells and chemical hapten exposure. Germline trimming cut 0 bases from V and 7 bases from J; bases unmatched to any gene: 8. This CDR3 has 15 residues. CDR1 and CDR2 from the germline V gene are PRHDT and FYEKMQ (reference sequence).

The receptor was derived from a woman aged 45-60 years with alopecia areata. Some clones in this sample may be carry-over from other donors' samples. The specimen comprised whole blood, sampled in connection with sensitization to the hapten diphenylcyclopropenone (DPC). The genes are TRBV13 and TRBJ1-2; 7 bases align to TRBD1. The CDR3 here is CASSLGAGGMAGYTF. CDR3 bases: TGTGCCAGCAGCTTAGGTGCAGGGGGAATGGCTGGCTACACCTTC.